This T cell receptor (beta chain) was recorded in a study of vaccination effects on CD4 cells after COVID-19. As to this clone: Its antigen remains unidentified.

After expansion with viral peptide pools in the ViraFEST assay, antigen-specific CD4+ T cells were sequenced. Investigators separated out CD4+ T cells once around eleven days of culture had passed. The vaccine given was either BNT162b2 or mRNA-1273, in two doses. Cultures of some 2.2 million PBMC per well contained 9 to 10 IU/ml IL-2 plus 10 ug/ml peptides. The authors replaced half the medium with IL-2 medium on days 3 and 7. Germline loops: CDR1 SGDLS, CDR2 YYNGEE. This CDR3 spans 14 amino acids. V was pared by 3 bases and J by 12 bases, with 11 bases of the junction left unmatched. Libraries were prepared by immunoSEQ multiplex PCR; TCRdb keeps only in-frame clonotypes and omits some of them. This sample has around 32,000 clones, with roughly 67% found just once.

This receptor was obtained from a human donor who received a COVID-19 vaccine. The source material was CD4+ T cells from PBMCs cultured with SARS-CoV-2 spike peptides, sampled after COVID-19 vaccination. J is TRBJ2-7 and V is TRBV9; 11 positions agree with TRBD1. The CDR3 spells CASSARDRGTTRYF. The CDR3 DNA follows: TGTGCCAGCAGCGCCCGGGACAGGGGGACTACAAGGTACTTC.